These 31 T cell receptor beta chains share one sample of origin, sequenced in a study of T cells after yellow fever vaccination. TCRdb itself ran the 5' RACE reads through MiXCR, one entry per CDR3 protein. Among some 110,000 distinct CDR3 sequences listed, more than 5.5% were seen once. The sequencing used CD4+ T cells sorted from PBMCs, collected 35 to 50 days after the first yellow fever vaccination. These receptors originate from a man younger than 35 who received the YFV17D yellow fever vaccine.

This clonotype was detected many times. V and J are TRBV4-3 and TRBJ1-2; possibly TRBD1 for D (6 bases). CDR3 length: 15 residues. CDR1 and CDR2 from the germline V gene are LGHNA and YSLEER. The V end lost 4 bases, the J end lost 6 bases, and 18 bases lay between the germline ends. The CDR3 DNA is TGCGCCAGCAGCCGGGGCGGGCAGGGGTTCGATGGCTACACCTTC. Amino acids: CASSRGGQGFDGYTF.

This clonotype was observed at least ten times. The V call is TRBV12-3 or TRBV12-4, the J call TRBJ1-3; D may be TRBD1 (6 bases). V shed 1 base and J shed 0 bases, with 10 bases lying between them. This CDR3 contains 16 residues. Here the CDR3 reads CASSLVQGSSGNTIYF. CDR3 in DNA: TGTGCCAGCAGTTTAGTCCAGGGGAGCTCTGGAAACACCATATATTTT.

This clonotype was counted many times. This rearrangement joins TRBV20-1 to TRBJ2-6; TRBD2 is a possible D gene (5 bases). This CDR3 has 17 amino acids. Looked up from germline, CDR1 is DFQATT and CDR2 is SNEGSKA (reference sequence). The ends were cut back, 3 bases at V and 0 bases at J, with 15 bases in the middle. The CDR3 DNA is TGCAGTGCTAGGCTCATAAGGGAGAGCTCTGGGGCCAACGTCCTGACTTTC. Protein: CSARLIRESSGANVLTF.

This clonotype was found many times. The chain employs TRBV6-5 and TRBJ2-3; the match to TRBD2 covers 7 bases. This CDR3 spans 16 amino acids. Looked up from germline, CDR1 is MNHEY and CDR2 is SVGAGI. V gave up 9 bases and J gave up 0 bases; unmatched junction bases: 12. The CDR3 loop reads CARWDYSGWSTDTQYF. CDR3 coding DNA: TGTGCCAGATGGGACTATAGCGGATGGAGCACAGATACGCAGTATTTT.

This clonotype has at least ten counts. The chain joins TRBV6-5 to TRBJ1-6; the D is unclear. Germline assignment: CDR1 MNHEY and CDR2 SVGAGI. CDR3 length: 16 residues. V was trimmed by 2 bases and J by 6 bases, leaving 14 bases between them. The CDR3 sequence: CASSYDLRRGNSPLHF. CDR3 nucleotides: TGTGCCAGCAGTTACGACCTAAGACGGGGTAATTCACCCCTCCACTTT.

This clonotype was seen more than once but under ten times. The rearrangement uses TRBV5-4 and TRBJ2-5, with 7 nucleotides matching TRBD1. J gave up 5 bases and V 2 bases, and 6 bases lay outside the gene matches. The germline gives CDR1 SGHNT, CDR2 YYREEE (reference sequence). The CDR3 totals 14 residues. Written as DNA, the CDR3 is TGTGCCAGCAGCTTTGACAGGGTGGTGGAGACCCAGTACTTC. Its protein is CASSFDRVVETQYF.

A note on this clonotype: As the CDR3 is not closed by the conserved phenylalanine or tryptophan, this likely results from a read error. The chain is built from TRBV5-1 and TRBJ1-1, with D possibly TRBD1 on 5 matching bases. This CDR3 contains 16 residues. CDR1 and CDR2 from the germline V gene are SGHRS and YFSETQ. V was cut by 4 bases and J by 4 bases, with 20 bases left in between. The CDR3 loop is CASSLGGPQAGTEAFL. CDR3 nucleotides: TGCGCCAGCAGCCTGGGGGGACCCCAGGCGGGCACTGAAGCTTTCCTT.

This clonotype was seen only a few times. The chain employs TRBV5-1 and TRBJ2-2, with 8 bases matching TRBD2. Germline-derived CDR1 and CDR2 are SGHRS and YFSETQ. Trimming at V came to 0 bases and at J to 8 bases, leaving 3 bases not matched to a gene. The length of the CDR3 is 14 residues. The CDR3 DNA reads TGCGCCAGCAGCTTGGACGCTAGCGGGGGGGAGCTGTTTTTT. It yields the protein CASSLDASGGELFF.

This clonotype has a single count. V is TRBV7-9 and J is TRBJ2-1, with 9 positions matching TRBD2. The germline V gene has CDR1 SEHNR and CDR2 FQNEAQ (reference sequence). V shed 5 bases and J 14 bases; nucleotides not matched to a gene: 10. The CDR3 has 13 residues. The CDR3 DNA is TGTGCCAGCAGCGTAGATGCGGGGGGGAAGGAGTTCTTC. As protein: CASSVDAGGKEFF.

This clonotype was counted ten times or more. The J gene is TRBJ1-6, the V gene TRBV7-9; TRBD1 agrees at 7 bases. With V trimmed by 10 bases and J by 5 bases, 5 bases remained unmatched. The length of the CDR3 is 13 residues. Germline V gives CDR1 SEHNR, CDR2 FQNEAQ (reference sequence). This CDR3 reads CATTGQHNSPLHF. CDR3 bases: TGTGCCACCACGGGACAGCATAATTCACCCCTCCACTTT. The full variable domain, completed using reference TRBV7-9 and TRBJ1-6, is DTGVSQNPRHKITKRGQNVTFRCDPISEHNRLYWYRQTLGQGPEFLTYFQNEAQLEKSRLLSDRFSAERPKGSFSTLEIQRTEQGDSAMYLCATTGQHNSPLHFGNGTRLTVT.

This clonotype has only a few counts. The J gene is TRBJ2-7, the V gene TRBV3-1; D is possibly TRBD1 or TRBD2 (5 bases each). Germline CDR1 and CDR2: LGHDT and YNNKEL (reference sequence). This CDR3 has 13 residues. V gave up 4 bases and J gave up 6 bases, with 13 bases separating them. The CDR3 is CASSRGPQGEQYF. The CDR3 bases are TGTGCCAGCAGCCGGGGACCACAAGGCGAGCAGTACTTC.

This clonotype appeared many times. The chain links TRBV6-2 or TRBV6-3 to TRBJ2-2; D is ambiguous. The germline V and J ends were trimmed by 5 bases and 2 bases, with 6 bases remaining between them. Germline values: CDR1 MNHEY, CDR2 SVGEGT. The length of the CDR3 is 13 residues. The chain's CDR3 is CASSNANTGELFF. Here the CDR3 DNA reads TGTGCCAGCAGTAATGCAAACACCGGGGAGCTGTTTTTT.

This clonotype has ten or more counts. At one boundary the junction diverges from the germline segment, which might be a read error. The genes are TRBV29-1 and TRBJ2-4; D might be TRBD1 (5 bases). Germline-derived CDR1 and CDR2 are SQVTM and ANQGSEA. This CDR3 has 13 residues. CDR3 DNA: TGCAGCGTCGAAGGGGTTGAGAAAAACATTCAGTACTTC. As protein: CSVEGVEKNIQYF.

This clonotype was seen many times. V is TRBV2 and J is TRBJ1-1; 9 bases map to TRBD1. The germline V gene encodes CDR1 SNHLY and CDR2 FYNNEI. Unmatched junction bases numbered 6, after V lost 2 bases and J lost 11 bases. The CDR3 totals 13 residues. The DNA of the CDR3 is TGTGCCAGCAGTGAAACGGGACAGGGTATCGCTTTCTTT. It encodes CASSETGQGIAFF.

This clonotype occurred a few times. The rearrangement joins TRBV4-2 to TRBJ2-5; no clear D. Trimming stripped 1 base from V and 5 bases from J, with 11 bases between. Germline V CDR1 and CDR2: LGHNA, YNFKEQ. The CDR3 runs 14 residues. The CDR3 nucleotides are TGTGCCAGCAGCCAAGTGGGAATTGGGGAGACCCAGTACTTC. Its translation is CASSQVGIGETQYF.

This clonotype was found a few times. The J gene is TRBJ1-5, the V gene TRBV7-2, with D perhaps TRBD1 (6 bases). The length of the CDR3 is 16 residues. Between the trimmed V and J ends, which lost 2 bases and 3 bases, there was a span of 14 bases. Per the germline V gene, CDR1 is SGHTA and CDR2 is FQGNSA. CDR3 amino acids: CASSLYGGRNNQPQHF. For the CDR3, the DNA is TGTGCCAGCAGCTTATATGGGGGGCGCAACAATCAGCCCCAGCATTTT. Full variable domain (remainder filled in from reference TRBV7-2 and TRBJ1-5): GAGVSQSPSNKVTEKGKDVELRCDPISGHTALYWYRQSLGQGLEFLIYFQGNSAPDKSGLPSDRFSAERTGGSVSTLTIQRTQQEDSAVYLCASSLYGGRNNQPQHFGDGTRLSIL.

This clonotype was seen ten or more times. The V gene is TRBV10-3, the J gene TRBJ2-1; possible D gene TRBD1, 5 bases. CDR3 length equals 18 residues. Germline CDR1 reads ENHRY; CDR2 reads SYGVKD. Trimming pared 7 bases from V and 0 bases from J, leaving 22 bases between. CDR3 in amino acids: CAINDFPTRDPSYNEQFF. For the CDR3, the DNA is TGTGCCATCAACGACTTCCCCACCAGGGATCCCTCCTACAATGAGCAGTTCTTC.

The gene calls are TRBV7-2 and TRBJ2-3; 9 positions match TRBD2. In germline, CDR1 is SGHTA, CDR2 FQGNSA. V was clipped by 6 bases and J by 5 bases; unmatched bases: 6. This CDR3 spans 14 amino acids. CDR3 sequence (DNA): TGTGCCAGCAGGCGGGGGGGCTTTGAAGATACGCAGTATTTT. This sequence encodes CASRRGGFEDTQYF.

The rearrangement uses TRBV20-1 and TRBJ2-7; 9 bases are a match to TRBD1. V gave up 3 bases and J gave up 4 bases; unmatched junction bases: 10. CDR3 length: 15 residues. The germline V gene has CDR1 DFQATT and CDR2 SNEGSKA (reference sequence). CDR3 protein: CSASLPGQGAYEQYF. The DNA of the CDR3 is TGCAGTGCTAGCCTCCCGGGACAGGGCGCGTACGAGCAGTACTTC.

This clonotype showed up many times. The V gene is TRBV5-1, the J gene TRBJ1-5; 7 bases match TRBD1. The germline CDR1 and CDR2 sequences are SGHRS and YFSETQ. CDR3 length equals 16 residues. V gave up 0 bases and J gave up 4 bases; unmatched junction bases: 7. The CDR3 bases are TGCGCCAGCAGCTTGGATCCGACAGGGCCGAATCAGCCCCAGCATTTT. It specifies CASSLDPTGPNQPQHF.

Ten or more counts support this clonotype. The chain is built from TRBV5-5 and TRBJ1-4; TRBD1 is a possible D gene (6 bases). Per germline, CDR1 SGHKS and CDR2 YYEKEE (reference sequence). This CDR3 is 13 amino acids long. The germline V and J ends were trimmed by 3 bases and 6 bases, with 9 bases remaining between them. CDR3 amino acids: CASSYNRDEKLFF. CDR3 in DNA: TGTGCCAGCAGCTACAACAGGGATGAAAAACTGTTTTTT. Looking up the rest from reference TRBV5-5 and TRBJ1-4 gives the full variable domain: DAGVTQSPTHLIKTRGQQVTLRCSPISGHKSVSWYQQVLGQGPQFIFQYYEKEERGRGNFPDRFSARQFPNYSSELNVNALLLGDSALYLCASSYNRDEKLFFGSGTQLSVL.

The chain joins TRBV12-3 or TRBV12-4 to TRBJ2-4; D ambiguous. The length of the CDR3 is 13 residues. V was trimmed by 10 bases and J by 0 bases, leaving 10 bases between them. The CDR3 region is CATSDLAKNIQYF. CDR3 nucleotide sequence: TGTGCCACCTCGGACCTAGCCAAAAACATTCAGTACTTC.

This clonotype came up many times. CDR3 DNA: TGTGCCAGCAGCCCCGCGATCCCCCGCACAGATACGCAGTATTTT. Translation: CASSPAIPRTDTQYF. This sequence joins TRBV14 and TRBJ2-3, with D uncertain. Germline CDR1 and CDR2: SGHDN and FVKESK. Trimming removed 4 bases at V and 1 base at J, with 12 bases between. The CDR3 totals 15 residues.

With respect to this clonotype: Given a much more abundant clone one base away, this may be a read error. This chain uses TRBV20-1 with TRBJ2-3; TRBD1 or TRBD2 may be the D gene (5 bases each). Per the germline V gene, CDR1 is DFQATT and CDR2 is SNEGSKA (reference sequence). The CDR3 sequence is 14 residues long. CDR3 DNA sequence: TGCAGTGCTAGGAGGGACGGTTACACAGATAAGCAGTATTTT. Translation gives CSARRDGYTDKQYF.

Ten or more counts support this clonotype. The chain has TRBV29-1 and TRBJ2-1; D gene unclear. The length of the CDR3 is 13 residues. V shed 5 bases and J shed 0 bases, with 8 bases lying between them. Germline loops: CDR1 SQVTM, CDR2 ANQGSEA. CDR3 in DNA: TGCAGCGTTCGTGGAATCTCCTACAATGAGCAGTTCTTC. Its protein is CSVRGISYNEQFF.

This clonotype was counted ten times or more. CDR3 residues: CSARDQGQGSIQYF. CDR3 coding DNA: TGCAGTGCTAGAGATCAGGGACAGGGTAGCATTCAGTACTTC. V and J are TRBV20-1 and TRBJ2-4, with TRBD1 matching over 9 bases. CDR1 is DFQATT, CDR2 SNEGSKA, per germline (reference sequence). V shed 0 bases, J shed 9 bases, and the junction held 6 bases outside the gene matches. This CDR3 has 14 residues.

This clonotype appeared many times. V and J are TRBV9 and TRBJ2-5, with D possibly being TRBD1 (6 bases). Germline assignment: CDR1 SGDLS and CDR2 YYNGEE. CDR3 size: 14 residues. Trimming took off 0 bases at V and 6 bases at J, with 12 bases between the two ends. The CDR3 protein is CASSVGAQGQTQYF. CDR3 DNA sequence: TGTGCCAGCAGCGTAGGTGCACAGGGCCAGACCCAGTACTTC.

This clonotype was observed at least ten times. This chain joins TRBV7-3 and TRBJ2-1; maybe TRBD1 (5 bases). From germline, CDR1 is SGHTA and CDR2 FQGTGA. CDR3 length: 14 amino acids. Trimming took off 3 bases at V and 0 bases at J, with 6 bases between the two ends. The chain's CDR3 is CASSFDSSYNEQFF. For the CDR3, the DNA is TGTGCCAGCAGCTTCGACAGCTCCTACAATGAGCAGTTCTTC.

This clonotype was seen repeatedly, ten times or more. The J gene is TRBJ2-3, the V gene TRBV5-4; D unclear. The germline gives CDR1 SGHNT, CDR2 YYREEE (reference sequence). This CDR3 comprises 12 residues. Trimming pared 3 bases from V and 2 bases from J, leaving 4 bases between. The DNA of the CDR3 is TGTGCCAGCAGCTGGGACACAGATACGCAGTATTTT. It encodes CASSWDTDTQYF.

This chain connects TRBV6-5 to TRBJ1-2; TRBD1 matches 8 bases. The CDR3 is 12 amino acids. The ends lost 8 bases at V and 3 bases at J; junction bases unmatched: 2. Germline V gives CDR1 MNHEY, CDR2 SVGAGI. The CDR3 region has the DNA TGTGCCAGCCAGGGGGCTTACTATGGCTACACCTTC. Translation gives CASQGAYYGYTF.

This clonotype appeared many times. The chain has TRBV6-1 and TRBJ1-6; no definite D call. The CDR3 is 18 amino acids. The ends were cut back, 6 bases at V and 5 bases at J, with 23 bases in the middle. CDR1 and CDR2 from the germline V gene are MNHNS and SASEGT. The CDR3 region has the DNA TGTGCCAGCAGCTCGACGGGAGGCAGCCGGATTGATAATTCACCCCTCCACTTT. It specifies CASSSTGGSRIDNSPLHF.